This entry lists 2 T cell receptor beta chains sequenced from one sample in a study of T cell responses to AZD1222 COVID-19 vaccine (dated by TCRdb to the early 2020s). Library generation was performed with the immunoSEQ multiplex PCR assay. As stored in TCRdb, this immuneACCESS dataset retains in-frame rearrangements with V and J assigned. A fraction of the clones does not appear; measured against another copy, unresolved V genes explain less than half of the discrepancy, and the remainder lacks a known reason. This sample holds 90,000 to 120,000 clones; about 93% were observed only once. Roughly 6.2% of the sample is held by the ten biggest clonotypes. Per the publication, the time point label means: about 28 days (+/-7) after the second vaccine dose. Source: peripheral blood, taken 28 days after the second AZD1222 dose. The receptor set was obtained from an adult who received the AZD1222 COVID-19 vaccine.

This chain links TRBV12-3 or TRBV12-4 with TRBJ1-1; D call uncertain. This CDR3 contains 12 residues. Trimming left V 5 bases short and J 10 bases short, with 14 bases between. Here the CDR3 reads CASSSRKGLAFF. The CDR3, as DNA: TGTGCCAGCAGTAGCCGCAAGGGTTTAGCTTTCTTT.

The V call is TRBV2, the J call TRBJ2-6, with no clear D. This CDR3 is built from 14 residues. CDR1 and CDR2 (germline): SNHLY, FYNNEI. Trimming stripped 3 bases from V and 0 bases from J, with 3 bases between. In nucleotides, the CDR3 is TGTGCCAGCAGTGAGGTCTCTGGGGCCAACGTCCTGACTTTC. Its protein product is CASSEVSGANVLTF.